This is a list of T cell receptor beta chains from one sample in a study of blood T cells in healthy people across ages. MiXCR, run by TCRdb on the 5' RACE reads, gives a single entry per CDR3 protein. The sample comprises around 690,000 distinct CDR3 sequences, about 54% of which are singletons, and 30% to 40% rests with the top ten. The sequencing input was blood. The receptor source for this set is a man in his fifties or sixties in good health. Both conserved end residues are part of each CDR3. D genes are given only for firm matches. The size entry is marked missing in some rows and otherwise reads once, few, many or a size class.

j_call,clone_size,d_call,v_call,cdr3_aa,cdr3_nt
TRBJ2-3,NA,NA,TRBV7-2,CASRPPGSGTDTQYF,TGTGCCAGCAGGCCCCCCGGGTCTGGCACAGATACGCAGTATTTT
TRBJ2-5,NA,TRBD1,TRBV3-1,CASSPYRGREQYF,TGTGCCAGCAGTCCTTACAGGGGGCGGGAGCAGTACTTC
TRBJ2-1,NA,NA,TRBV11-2,CASSLGGGLRNEQFF,TGTGCCAGCAGTTTAGGGGGGGGGCTTAGGAATGAGCAGTTCTTC
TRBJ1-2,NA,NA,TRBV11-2,CASSPHVFGPYGYTF,TGTGCCAGCAGCCCCCACGTGTTCGGACCGTATGGCTACACCTTC
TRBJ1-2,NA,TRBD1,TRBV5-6,CASSLQQGIHYGYTF,TGTGCCAGCAGCTTGCAACAGGGGATTCACTATGGCTACACCTTC
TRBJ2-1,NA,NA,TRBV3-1,CASSPHEGRHEQFF,TGTGCCAGCAGCCCCCACGAAGGACGGCATGAGCAGTTCTTC
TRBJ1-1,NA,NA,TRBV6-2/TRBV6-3,CASRAQGNTEAFF,TGTGCCAGCAGAGCACAGGGGAACACTGAAGCTTTCTTT
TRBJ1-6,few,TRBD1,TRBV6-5,CASSSRGQGRSPLHF,TGTGCCAGCAGTTCTAGGGGACAGGGTCGATCACCCCTCCACTTT
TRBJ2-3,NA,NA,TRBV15,CATSDRGVADTQYF,TGTGCCACCAGCGATAGGGGAGTGGCAGATACGCAGTATTTT
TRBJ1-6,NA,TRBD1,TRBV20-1,CSARGDRDRVLGTNNSPLHF,TGCAGTGCTAGAGGGGACCGGGACAGGGTACTCGGCACTAATAATTCACCCCTCCACTTT
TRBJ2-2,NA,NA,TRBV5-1,CASSAPGNTGELFF,TGCGCCAGCAGCGCTCCAGGGAACACCGGGGAGCTGTTTTTT
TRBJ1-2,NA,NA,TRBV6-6,CASSRDQLPHGYTF,TGTGCCAGCAGCCGCGACCAACTTCCCCACGGCTACACCTTC
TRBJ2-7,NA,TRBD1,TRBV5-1,CASSSQPGTDYEQYF,TGCGCCAGCAGCTCCCAGCCGGGGACAGACTACGAGCAGTACTTC
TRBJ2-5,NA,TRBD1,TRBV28,CASSLSGTDQETQYF,TGTGCCAGCAGTTTATCTGGGACAGACCAAGAGACCCAGTACTTC
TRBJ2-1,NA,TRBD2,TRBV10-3,CAISGPSGSNEQFF,TGTGCCATCAGTGGTCCTAGCGGGAGCAATGAGCAGTTCTTC
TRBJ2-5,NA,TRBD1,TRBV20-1,CSATGDGEETQYF,TGCAGTGCCACAGGGGATGGGGAAGAGACCCAGTACTTC
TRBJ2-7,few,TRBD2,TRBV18,CASSRSTKRGGSYEQYF,TGTGCCAGCTCACGGTCAACAAAGCGGGGGGGATCCTACGAGCAGTACTTC
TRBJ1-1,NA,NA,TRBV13,CASSLKTDTEAFF,TGTGCCAGCAGCTTAAAGACAGACACTGAAGCTTTCTTT
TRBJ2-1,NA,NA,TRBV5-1,CASLPLGNGSNEQFF,TGCGCCAGCCTGCCCCTGGGTAACGGGAGCAATGAGCAGTTCTTC
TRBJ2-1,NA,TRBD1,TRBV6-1,CANSGTGFKNEQFF,TGTGCCAACTCCGGGACAGGGTTCAAGAATGAGCAGTTCTTC
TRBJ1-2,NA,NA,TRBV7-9,CAIDSFYGYTF,TGTGCTATAGATTCCTTTTATGGCTACACCTTC
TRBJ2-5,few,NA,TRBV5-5,CASSFYSGAGEQYF,TGTGCCAGCAGCTTTTATTCAGGGGCGGGGGAGCAGTACTTC
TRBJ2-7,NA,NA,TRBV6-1,CASSHREDEQYF,TGTGCCAGCAGCCACAGGGAGGACGAGCAGTACTTC
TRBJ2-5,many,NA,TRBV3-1,CASSRDMTQYF,TGTGCCAGCAGCCGCGATATGACCCAGTACTTC
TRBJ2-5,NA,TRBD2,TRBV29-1,CSVQAGGKETQYF,TGCAGCGTTCAAGCGGGAGGAAAAGAGACCCAGTACTTC
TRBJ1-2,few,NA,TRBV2,CASTANGYGYTF,TGTGCCAGCACGGCCAATGGCTATGGCTACACCTTC
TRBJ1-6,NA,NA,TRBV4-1,CASSQEGRYNAPLHF,TGCGCCAGCAGCCAAGAAGGCAGATATAATGCACCCCTCCACTTT
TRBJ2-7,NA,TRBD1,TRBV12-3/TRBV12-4,CASSPGQGQSYEQYF,TGTGCCAGCAGTCCGGGACAGGGGCAATCCTACGAGCAGTACTTC
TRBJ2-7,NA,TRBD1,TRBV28,CASSPGTESEQYF,TGTGCCAGCAGTCCCGGGACAGAATCCGAGCAGTACTTC
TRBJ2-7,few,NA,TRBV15,CATSRTGLREQYF,TGTGCCACCAGCAGAACCGGACTGAGGGAGCAGTACTTC
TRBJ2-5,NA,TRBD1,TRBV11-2,CASSLDRGQRVQETQYF,TGTGCCAGCAGCTTAGATCGGGGACAGAGGGTACAAGAGACCCAGTACTTC
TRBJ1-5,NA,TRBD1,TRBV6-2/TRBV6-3,CASSFGQGWYSNQPQHF,TGTGCCAGCAGTTTTGGACAGGGCTGGTATAGCAATCAGCCCCAGCATTTT
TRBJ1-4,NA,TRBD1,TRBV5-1,CASSGGQAGEKLFF,TGCGCCAGCAGCGGTGGACAGGCCGGAGAAAAACTGTTTTTT
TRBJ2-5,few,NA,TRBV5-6,CASSLDEKETQYF,TGTGCCAGCAGCTTGGACGAGAAAGAGACCCAGTACTTC
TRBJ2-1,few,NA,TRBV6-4,CASSDLPGASYNEQFF,TGTGCCAGCAGTGACCTTCCAGGGGCGTCCTACAATGAGCAGTTCTTC
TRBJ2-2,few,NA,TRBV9,CASSVGAPNTGELFF,TGTGCCAGCAGCGTCGGTGCGCCGAACACCGGGGAGCTGTTTTTT
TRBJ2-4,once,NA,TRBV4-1,CASSQDRAGTKNIQYF,TGCGCCAGCAGCCAAGATCGTGCCGGGACAAAAAACATTCAGTACTTC
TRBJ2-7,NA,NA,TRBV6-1,CASSEFGRGPYEQYF,TGTGCCAGCAGTGAGTTCGGCAGGGGTCCCTACGAGCAGTACTTC
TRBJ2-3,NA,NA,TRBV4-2,CASRESDTQYF,TGTGCCAGCAGGGAGTCCGATACGCAGTATTTT
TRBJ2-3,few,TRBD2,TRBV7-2,CASSLGASGVTDTQYF,TGTGCCAGCAGCTTAGGGGCTAGCGGGGTCACAGATACGCAGTATTTT
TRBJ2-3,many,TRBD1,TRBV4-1,CASSLGQDTDTQYF,TGCGCCAGCAGCTTAGGACAGGACACAGATACGCAGTATTTT
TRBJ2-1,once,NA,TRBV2,CASSEAAGPYNEQFF,TGTGCCAGCAGTGAAGCTGCGGGGCCGTACAATGAGCAGTTCTTC